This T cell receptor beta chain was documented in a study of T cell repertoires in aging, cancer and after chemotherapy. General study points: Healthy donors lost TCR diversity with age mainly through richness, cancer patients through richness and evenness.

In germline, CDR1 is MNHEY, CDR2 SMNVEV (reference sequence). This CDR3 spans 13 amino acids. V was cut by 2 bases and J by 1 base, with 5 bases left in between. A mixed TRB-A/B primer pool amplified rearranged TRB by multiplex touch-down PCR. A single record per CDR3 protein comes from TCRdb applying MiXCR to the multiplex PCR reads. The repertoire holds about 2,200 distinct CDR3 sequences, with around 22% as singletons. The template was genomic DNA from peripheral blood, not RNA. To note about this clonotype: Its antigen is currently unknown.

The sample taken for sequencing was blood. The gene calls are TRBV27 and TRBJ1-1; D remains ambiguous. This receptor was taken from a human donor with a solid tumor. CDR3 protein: CASSLLRNTEAFF. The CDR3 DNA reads TGTGCCAGCAGTTTACTCAGGAACACTGAAGCTTTCTTT.